This record covers a single TCR beta chain. The antigen remains unidentified. The data were produced by immunoSEQ multiplex PCR, yet TCRdb's version contains in-frame clones alone and is incomplete. The data contain 90,000 to 120,000 clones, 75% to 95% of them singletons. The V segment lost 7 bases and the J segment 10 bases; nucleotides outside the gene matches: 6. The germline V gene has CDR1 SQVTM and CDR2 ANQGSEA. This CDR3 spans 10 amino acids. The entry originates in a study of T cell responses to AZD1222 COVID-19 vaccine. Study-wide results and caveats: An increase in Spike-specific TCR breadth and depth was observed after two AZD1222 doses. Dominant at 160-218 and 743-854, vaccine-associated CD4 TCRs also spanned spike. Reportedly, close to half of spike-specific TCRs are directed against unmutated variant regions.

The source was peripheral blood, collected 28 days after the second AZD1222 dose. This chain uses TRBV29-1 with TRBJ1-1, with TRBD1 matching over 7 bases. The TCR originated in an adult who received the AZD1222 COVID-19 vaccine. CDR3 nucleotides: TGCAGCGGGGTGGACAGGATAGCTTTCTTT. It codes for CSGVDRIAFF.